The source of this T cell receptor (beta chain) is a study of T cells in Graves' hyperthyroidism and ophthalmopathy (dated by TCRdb to about 2019). About the investigation overall: Peripheral blood samples were taken at the time of initial diagnosis, prior to any treatment. A discovery cohort of approximately 97 patients, 43 with Graves' ophthalmopathy and approximately 55 with stable Graves' hyperthyroidism, was used to find distinguishing TCR V-J signatures. The paper describes TCR Vbeta CDR3 sequencing of 135 peripheral blood samples, made up of some 40 ophthalmopathy patients, 70 to 80 hyperthyroidism patients and around 17 progressor patients. Prospective prediction of ophthalmopathy was tested in an independent validation cohort consisting of 18 to 20 hyperthyroidism patients and approximately 16 patients who later progressed to ophthalmopathy. In addition, the study compared T-cell repertoires in thyroid tissue and in blood from roughly six Graves' hyperthyroidism patients. For training and testing, the approximately 97 patients in the discovery cohort were randomly divided in a 7:3 ratio. After blood sampling, hyperthyroidism patients were treated with methimazole at a starting dose of 30 mg daily, and ophthalmopathy patients were treated with high-dose intravenous methylprednisolone.

The TCR beta CDR3 regions were amplified from RNA transcripts. The TCR CDR3 was subjected to a first round of RT-PCR using the HTBI primer set and the Qiagen OneStep RT-PCR kit. Libraries were constructed in a second round of multiplex PCR, after which size selection and purification were carried out. Libraries were sequenced paired-end with 100 bp reads on an Illumina HiSeq2000. As for the original processing: SOAPnuke was used to process the raw data, with reads discarded if the reads contained adapters or uncalled bases, had a mean Phred below 15, or lacked an exact constant-primer or identifier match. High-quality paired reads were merged using COPE v1.2.5, and each unique nucleotide sequence was defined as a clonotype. MiTCR v1.1 was used to align clonotypes to the IMGT TRBV, TRBD and TRBJ reference segments. The analysis was restricted to V-J combinations with a frequency above 0.0001, which together covered around 99% of the repertoires. The TCS score was defined as F50 (clonal expansion) divided by E x V (chaos), with BLOSUM62-based TCRdist calculated between CDR3 peptides within each V-J. Welch's t-statistics and random forest reduced 500 to 550 V-J features to roughly 13, which were used in a naive Bayes classifier (R e1071). The public reads were quality trimmed at Q25 with fastp and then assembled into clones with MiXCR by TCRdb, keeping productive beta chains. A single entry per CDR3 protein holds the most common genes and DNA from its merged rows. The V and J calls were not made by the authors but by TCRdb's processing. Across this sample there are around 420,000 distinct CDR3 sequences, with roughly 15% seen only once. 5.3% of the sample rests with the top ten.

As for this clonotype: Its antigen remains undetermined. Base qualities are not provided; no much larger clone lies one nucleotide away.

What the authors observed across the whole study: Most expanded thyroid clonotypes (frequency above 0.001) were also found in blood, which suggests that blood repertoires may mirror thyroid immune responses. No statistical method was used to fix the sample size in advance, and group allocation was not hidden from the investigators. Ophthalmopathy was separated from stable hyperthyroidism by a 13 V-J signature model, with around 88% sensitivity and approximately 81% specificity obtained in cross-validation and 80%/75% obtained in testing. In validation, the model predicted progression to ophthalmopathy with over 65% sensitivity and 72.22% specificity, a median of roughly seven months before onset.

A patient counted as having stable Graves' hyperthyroidism if no progression to ophthalmopathy occurred over 18 months of follow-up. Hyperthyroidism patients were newly diagnosed, had a disease duration of under 2 months, and were aged 18 to 65 years. The study excluded patients with uncontrolled infections, other autoimmune diseases, pregnancy or lactation. Diagnoses were based on clinical symptoms, serum thyroxine and TRAb, thyroid ultrasound and orbital computed tomography. Ficoll-Paque density gradient centrifugation was used to isolate PBMCs from 9.5 to 10 ml of fresh peripheral blood. Trizol reagent was used to extract total RNA, and RNA quality was then checked on an Agilent 2100 Bioanalyzer. The specimen sequenced was blood. The sequence was collected from a young woman with Graves' hyperthyroidism.

This receptor carries the CDR3 CASSLKGNHSPLHF. The bases are TGTGCCAGCAGTTTAAAGGGGAATCACTCACCCCTCCACTTT. The rearranged segments are TRBV27 and TRBJ1-6; TRBD1 is possibly the D segment (5 matching bases). CDR1 MNHEY and CDR2 SMNVEV were looked up in the germline V gene (reference sequence). The V and J ends are trimmed by 2 bases and 10 bases, leaving 12 bases between them. The CDR3 has 14 amino acids, counting the end cysteine and phenylalanine. CDR3 DNA only is kept here, 42 bases in frame from base 1.